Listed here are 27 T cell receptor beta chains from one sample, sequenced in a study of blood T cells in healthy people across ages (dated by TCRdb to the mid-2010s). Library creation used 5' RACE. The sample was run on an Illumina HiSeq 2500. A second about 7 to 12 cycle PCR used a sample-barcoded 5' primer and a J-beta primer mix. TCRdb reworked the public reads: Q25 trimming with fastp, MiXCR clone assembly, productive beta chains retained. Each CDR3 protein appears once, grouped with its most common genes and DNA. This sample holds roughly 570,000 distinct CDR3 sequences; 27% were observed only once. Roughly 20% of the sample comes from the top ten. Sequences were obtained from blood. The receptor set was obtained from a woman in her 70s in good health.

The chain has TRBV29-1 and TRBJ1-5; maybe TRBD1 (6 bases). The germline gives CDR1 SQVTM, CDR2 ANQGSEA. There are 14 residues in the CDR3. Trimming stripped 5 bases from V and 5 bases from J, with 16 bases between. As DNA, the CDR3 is TGCAGCGTTTTACCGGCCTCAGGGGATCAGCCCCAGCATTTT. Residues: CSVLPASGDQPQHF.

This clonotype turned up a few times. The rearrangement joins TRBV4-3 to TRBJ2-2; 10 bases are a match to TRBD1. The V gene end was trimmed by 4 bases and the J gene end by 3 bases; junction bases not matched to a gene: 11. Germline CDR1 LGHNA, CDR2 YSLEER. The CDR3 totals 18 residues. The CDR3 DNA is TGCGCCAGCAGCCCCAGGCGTATGGGGACAGGGGACACCGGGGAGCTGTTTTTT. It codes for CASSPRRMGTGDTGELFF.

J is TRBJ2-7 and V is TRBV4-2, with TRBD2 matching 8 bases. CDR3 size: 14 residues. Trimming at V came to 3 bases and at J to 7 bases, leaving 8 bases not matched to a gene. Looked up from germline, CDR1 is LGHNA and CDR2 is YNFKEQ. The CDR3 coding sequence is TGTGCCAGCAGCCAGCCGGGACTAGAGGGGGAGCAGTACTTC. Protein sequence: CASSQPGLEGEQYF.

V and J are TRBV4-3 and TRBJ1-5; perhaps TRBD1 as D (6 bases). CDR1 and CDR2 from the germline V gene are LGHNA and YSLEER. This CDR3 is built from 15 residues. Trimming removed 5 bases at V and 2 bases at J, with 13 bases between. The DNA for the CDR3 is TGCGCCAGCAGCGCCGGCAGGACAGGCAATCAGCCCCAGCATTTT. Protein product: CASSAGRTGNQPQHF.

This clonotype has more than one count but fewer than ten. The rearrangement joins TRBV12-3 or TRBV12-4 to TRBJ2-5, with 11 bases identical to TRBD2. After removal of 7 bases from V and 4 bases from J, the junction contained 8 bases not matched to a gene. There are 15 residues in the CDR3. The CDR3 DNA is TGTGCCAGCACCGTAGCGGGGGGGCCAAGAGAGACCCAGTACTTC. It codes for CASTVAGGPRETQYF.

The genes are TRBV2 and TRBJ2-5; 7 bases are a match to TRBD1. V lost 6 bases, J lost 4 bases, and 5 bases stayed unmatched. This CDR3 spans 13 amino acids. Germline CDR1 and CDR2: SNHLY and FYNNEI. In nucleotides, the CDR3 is TGTGCCAGCAGCGGGACAGCGTCAGAGACCCAGTACTTC. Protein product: CASSGTASETQYF.

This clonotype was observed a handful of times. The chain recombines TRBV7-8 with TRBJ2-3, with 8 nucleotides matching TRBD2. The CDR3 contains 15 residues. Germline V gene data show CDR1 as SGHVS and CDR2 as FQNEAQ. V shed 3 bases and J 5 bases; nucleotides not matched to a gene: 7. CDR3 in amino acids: CASSFAGGQQDTQYF. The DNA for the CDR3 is TGTGCCAGCAGCTTTGCGGGGGGTCAGCAAGATACGCAGTATTTT.

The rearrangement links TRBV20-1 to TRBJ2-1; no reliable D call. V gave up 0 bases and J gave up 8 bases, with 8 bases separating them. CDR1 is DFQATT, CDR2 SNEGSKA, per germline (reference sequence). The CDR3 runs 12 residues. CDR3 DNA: TGCAGTGCTAGAGATTGGAGTTATGAGCAGTTCTTC. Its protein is CSARDWSYEQFF.

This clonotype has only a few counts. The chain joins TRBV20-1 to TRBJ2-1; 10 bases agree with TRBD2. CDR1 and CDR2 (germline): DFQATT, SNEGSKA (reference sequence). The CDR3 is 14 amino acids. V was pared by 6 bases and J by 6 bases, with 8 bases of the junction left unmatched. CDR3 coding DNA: TGCAGTGCCGGCGGGTCTAGCGGGAGCAATGAGCAGTTCTTC. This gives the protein CSAGGSSGSNEQFF.

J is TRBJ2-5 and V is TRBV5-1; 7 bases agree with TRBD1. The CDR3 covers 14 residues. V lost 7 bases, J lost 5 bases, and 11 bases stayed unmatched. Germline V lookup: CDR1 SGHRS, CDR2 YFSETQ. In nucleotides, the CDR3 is TGCGCCAGCTCCACCAGGGGGTCGGGGGAGACCCAGTACTTC. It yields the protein CASSTRGSGETQYF.

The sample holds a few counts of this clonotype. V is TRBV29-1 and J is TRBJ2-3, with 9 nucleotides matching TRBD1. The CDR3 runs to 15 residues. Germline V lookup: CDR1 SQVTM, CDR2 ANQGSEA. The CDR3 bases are TGCGCGTTGAGAGGGGACAGGGTAGGAACAGATACGCAGTATTTT. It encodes CALRGDRVGTDTQYF.

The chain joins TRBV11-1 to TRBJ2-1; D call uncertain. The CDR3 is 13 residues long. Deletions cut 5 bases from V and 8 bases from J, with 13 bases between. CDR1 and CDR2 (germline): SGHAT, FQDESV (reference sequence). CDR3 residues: CASSRRNADEQFF. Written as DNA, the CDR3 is TGTGCCAGCAGCAGAAGGAACGCCGATGAGCAGTTCTTC.

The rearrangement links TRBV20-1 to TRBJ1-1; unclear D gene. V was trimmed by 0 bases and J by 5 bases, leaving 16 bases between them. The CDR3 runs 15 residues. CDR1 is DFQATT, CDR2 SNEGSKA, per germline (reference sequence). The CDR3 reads CSARDLEGLRTEAFF. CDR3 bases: TGCAGTGCTAGAGATCTAGAGGGTTTAAGGACTGAAGCTTTCTTT.

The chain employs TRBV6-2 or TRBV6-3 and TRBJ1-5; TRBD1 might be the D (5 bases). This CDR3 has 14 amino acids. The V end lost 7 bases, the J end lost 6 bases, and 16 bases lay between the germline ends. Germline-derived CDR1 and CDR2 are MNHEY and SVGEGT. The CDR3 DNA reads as TGTGCCAGCAAAGGACCAGGGCCGAGTCAGCCCCAGCATTTT. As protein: CASKGPGPSQPQHF.

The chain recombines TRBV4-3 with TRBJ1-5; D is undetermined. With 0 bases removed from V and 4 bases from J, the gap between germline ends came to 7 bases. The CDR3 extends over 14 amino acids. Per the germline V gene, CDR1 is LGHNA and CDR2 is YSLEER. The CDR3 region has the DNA TGCGCCAGCAGCCAAGATAATAAGAATCAGCCCCAGCATTTT. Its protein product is CASSQDNKNQPQHF.

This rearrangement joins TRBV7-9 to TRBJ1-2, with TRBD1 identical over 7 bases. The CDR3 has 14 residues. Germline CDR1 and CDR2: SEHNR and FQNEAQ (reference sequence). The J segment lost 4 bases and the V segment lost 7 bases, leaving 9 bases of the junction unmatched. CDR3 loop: CASTKQGNGYGYTF. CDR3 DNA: TGTGCCAGCACTAAACAGGGGAACGGCTATGGCTACACCTTC.

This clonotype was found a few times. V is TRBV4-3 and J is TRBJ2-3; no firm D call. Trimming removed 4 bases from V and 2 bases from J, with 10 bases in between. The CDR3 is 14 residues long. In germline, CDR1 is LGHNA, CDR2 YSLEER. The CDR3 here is CASSPELITDTQYF. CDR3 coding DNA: TGCGCCAGCAGCCCGGAACTAATCACAGATACGCAGTATTTT.

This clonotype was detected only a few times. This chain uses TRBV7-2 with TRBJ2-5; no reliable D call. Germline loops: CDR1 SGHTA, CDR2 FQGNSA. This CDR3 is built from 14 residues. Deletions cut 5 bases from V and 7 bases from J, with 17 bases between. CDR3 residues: CASSPKLSGGTQYF. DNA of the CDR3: TGTGCCAGCAGCCCAAAACTATCCGGTGGGACCCAGTACTTC.

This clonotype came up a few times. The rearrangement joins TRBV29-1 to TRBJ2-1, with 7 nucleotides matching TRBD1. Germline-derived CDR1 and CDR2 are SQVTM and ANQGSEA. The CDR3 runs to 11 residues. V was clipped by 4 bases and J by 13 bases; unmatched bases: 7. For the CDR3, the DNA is TGCAGCGTTGCAGGGGGAACAGATCAGTTCTTC. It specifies CSVAGGTDQFF.

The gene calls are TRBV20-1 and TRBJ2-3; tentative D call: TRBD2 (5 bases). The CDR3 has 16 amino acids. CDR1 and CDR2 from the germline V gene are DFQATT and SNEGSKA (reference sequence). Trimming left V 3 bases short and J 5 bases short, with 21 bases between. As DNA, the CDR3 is TGCAGTGCTAGTGAGGGAGACTATCGATCAGGAGATACGCAGTATTTT. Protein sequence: CSASEGDYRSGDTQYF.

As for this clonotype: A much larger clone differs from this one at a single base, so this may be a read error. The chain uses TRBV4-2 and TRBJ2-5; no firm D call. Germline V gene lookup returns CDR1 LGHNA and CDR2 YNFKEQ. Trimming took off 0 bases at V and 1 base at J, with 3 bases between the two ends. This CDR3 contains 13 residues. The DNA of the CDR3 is TGTGCCAGCAGCCAAGACGGCCAAGAGACCCAGTACTTC. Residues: CASSQDGQETQYF.

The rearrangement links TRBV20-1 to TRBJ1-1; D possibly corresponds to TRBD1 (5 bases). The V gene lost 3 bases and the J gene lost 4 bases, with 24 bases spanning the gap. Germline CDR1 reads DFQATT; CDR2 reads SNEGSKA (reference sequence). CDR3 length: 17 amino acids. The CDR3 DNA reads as TGCAGTGCTAGGCCCTTGCAAGCCGGGGGGGAGGGCACTGAAGCTTTCTTT. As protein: CSARPLQAGGEGTEAFF.

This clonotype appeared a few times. CDR3 in DNA: TGTGCCAGCAGCTTGAGGGACCGGCTGAACACTGAAGCTTTCTTT. This translates into CASSLRDRLNTEAFF. J is TRBJ1-1 and V is TRBV7-2, with D maybe TRBD1 (5 bases). Trimming cost V 3 bases and J 0 bases, with 11 bases left between them. Germline V gene data show CDR1 as SGHTA and CDR2 as FQGNSA. CDR3 length: 15 amino acids.

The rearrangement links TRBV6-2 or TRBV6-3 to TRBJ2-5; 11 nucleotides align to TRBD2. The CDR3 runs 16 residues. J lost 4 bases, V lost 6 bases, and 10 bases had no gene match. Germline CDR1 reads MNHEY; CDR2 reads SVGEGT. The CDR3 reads CASSRRLAGSPETQYF. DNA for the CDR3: TGTGCCAGCAGCCGACGACTAGCGGGGTCCCCAGAGACCCAGTACTTC.

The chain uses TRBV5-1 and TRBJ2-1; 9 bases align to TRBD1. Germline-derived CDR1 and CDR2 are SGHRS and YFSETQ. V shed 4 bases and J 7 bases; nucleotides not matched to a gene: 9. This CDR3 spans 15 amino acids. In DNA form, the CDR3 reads TGCGCCAGCAGCCTTGAAACAGGGGGCTGGAATGAGCAGTTCTTC. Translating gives CASSLETGGWNEQFF.

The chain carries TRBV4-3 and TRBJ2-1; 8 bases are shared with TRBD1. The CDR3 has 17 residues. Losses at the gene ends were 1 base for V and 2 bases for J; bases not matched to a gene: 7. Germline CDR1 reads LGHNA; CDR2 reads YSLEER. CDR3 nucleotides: TGCGCCAGCAGCCAAGGCCCGACAGGGGTACCCTACAATGAGCAGTTCTTC. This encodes CASSQGPTGVPYNEQFF.

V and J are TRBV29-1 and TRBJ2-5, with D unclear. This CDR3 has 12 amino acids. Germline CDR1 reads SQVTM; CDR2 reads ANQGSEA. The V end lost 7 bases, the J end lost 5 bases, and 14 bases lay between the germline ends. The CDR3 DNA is TGCAGCGCGGGCTCGTTTGGGGAGACCCAGTACTTC. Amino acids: CSAGSFGETQYF.